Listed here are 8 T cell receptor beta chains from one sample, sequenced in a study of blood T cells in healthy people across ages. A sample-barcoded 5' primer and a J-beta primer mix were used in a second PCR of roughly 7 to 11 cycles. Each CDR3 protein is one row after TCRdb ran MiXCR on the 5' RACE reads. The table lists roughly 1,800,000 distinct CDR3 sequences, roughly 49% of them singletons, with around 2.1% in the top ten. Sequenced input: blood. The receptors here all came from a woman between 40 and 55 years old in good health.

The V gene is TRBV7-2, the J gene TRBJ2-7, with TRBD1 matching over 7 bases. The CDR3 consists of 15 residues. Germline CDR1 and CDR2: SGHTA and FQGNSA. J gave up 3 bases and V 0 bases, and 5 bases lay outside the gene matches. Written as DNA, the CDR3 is TGTGCCAGCAGCTTAGCCGGGACAGCAGGCTACGAGCAGTACTTC. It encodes CASSLAGTAGYEQYF.

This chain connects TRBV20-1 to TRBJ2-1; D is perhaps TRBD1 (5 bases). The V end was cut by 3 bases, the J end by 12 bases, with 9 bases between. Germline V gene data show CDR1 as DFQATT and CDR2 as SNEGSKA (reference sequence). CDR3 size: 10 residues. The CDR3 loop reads CSARTEWQFF. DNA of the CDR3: TGCAGTGCTAGGACAGAATGGCAGTTCTTC.

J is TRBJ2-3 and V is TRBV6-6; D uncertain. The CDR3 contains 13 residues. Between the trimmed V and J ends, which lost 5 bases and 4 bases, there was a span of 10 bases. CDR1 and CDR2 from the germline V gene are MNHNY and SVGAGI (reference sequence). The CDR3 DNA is TGTGCCAGCAGTCGTACGGAAGCAGATACGCAGTATTTT. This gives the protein CASSRTEADTQYF.

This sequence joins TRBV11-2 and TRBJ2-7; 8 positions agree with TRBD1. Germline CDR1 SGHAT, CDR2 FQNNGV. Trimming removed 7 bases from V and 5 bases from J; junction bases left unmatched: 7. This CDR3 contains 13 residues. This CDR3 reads CASNKYRGDEQYF. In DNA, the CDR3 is TGTGCCAGCAACAAGTACAGGGGGGACGAGCAGTACTTC.

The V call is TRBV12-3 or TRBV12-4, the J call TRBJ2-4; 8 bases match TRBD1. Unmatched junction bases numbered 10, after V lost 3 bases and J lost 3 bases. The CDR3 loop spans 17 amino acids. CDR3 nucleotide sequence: TGTGCCAGCAGTTTTCCGAACAGGGGGATGGGCAAAAACATTCAGTACTTC. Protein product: CASSFPNRGMGKNIQYF.

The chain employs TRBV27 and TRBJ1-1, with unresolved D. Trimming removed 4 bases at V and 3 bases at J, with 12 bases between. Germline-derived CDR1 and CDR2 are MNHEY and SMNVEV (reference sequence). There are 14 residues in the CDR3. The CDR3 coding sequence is TGTGCCAGCAGTTCTGGGCGTACCCACACTGAAGCTTTCTTT. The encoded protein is CASSSGRTHTEAFF.

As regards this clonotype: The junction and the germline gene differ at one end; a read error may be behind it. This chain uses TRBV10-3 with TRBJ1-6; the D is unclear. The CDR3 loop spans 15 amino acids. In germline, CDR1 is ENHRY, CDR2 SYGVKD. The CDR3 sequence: CAISESVALNSPLHF. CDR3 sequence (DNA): TGCGCCATCAGTGAGTCGGTGGCCCTTAATTCACCCCTCCACTTT.

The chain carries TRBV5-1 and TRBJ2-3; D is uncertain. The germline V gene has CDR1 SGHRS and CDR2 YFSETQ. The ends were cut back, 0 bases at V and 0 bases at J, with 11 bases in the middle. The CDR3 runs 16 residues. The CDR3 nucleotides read TGCGCCAGCAGCTTGGAACTCGCATTTAGCACAGATACGCAGTATTTT. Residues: CASSLELAFSTDTQYF.